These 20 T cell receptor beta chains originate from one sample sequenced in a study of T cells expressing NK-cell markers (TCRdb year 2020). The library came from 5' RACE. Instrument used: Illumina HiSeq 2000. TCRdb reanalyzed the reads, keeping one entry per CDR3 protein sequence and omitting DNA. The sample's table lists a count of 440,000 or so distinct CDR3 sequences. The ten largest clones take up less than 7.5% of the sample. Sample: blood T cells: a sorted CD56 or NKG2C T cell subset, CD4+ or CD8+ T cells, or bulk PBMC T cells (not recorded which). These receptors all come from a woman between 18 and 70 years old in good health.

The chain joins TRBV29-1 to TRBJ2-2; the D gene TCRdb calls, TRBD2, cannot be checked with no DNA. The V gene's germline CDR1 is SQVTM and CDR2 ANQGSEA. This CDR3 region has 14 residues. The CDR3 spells CSVAIGPNTGELFF.

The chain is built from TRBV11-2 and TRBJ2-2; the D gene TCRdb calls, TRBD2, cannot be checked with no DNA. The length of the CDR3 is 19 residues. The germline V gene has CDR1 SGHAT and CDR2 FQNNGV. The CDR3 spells CASSSSGTSGGANTGELFF.

The CDR3 protein is CATSDLQDEVGGDTQYF. J is TRBJ2-3 and V is TRBV24-1; the TCRdb D gene call, TRBD2, has no DNA to confirm it. Germline lookup yields CDR1 KGHDR and CDR2 SFDVKD. The CDR3 runs 17 residues.

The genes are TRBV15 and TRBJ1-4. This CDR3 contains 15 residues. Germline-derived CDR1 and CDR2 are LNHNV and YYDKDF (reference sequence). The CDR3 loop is CATSRDRATNEKLFF.

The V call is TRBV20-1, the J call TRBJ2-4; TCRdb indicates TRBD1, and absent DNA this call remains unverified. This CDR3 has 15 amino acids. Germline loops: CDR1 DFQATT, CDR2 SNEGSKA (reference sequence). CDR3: CSARGRGSAKNIQYF.

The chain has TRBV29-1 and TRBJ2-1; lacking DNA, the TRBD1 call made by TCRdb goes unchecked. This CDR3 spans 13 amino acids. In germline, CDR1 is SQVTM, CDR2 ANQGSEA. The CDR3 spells CSVEAQNYNEQFF.

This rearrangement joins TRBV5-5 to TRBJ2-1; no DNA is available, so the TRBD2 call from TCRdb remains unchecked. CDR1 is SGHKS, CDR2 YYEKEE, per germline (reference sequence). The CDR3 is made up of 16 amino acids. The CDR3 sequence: CASSRGPKSSYNEQFF.

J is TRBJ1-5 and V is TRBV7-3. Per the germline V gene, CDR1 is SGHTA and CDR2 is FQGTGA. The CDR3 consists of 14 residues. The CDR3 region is CASSLNGGGQPQHF.

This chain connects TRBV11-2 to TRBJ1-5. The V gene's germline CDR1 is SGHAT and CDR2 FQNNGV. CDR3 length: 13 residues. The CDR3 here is CASSPGRSQPQHF.

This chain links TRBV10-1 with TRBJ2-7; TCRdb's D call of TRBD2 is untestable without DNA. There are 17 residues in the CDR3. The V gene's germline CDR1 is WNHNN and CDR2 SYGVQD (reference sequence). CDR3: CASSESVAGNHNYEQYF.

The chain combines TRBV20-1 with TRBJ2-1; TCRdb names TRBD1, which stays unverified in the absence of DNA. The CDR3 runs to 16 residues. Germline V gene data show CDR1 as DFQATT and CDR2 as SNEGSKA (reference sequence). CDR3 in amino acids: CSAIRQDLKDYNEQFF.

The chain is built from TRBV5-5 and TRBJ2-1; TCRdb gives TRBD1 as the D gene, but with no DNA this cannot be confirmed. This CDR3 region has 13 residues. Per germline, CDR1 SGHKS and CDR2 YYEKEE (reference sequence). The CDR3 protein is CASSLGTIRTQFF. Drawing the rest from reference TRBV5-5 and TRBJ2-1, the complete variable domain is DAGVTQSPTHLIKTRGQQVTLRCSPISGHKSVSWYQQVLGQGPQFIFQYYEKEERGRGNFPDRFSARQFPNYSSELNVNALLLGDSALYLCASSLGTIRTQFFGPGTRLTVL.

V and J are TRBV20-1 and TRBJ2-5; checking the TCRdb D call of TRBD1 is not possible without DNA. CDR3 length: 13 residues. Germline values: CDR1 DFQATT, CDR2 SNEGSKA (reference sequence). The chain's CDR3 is CSARDRGWETQYF.

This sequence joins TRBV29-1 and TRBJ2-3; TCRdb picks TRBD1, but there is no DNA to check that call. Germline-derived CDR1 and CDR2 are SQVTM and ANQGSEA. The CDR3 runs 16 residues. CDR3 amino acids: CSVEDLDSTSTDTQYF.

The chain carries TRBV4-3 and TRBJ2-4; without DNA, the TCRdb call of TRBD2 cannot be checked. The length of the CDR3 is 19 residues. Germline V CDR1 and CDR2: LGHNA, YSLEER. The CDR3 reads CASSQRTSGGDLAKNIQYF.

The CDR3 sequence: CASSRGSYEQYF. V usage is TRBV7-9 and J usage is TRBJ2-7. Germline-derived CDR1 and CDR2 are SEHNR and FQNEAQ (reference sequence). The CDR3 contains 12 residues.

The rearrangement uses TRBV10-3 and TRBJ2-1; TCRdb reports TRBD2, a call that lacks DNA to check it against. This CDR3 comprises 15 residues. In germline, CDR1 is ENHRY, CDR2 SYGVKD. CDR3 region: CAAGGGASSYNEQFF.

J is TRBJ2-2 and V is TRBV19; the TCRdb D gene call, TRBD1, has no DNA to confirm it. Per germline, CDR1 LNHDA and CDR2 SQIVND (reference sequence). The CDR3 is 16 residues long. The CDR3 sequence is CASSPTGTANTGELFF.

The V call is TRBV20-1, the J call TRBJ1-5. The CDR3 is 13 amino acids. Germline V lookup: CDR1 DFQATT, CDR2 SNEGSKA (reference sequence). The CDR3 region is CSVVGRGNQPQHF.

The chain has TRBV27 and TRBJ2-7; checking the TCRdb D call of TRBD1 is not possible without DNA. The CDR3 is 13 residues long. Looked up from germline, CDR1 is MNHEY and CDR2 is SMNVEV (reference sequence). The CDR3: CASSRDRSYEQYF.